This T cell receptor beta chain was observed in a study of blood T cell repertoires in COVID-19. TCRdb keeps only in-frame clones here, not all; method: immunoSEQ multiplex PCR. Of roughly 130,000 clones in the sample, less than 90% were seen once. V was clipped by 2 bases and J by 5 bases; unmatched bases: 0. Germline V gene lookup returns CDR1 KGHSH and CDR2 LQKENI. The CDR3 is 14 residues long. This TCR came from a woman between 25 and 40 years old who had recovered from COVID-19. The V gene is TRBV18, the J gene TRBJ1-6; TRBD1 aligns across 7 bases. Source material: PBMCs or T cells enriched from blood (not recorded which). The CDR3 here is CASSPGQDNSPLHF. The CDR3 DNA reads as TGTGCCAGCTCACCAGGACAGGATAATTCACCCCTCCACTTT.